This TCR beta chain originates from a study of identical twins. Study-level points and caveats: Instead of following the same donors, the conclusions were based on cross-sectional statistical analysis. Cord blood beta clonotypes that were abundant carried fewer insertions, and memory repertoires showed no such trend. The models systematically underestimated how much out-of-frame TCR alpha was shared in monozygotic twins.

This CDR3 region has 14 residues. Germline V lookup: CDR1 SQVTM, CDR2 ANQGSEA. J was trimmed by 6 bases and V by 5 bases; bases with no gene match: 6. This clonotype was counted at least ten times. Antigen: not known. A universal primer site came from template switching; cDNA carried unique molecular identifiers. From the 5' RACE reads, TCRdb called clonotypes with MiXCR, one entry per CDR3 protein. The sample shows some 200,000 distinct CDR3 sequences, 6% to 9% of them seen only once. The same data also contributed to another study, on yellow fever vaccine responses in identical twins.

The chain is built from TRBV29-1 and TRBJ1-3; 11 nucleotides align to TRBD1. This clonotype was obtained from a woman aged 18-29 years in good health. Sequencing was carried out using memory (CD45RO+) T cells sorted from blood. For the CDR3, the DNA is TGCAGCGTTACCGGGACAGGGGGATCAAACACCATATATTTT. Translating it yields CSVTGTGGSNTIYF.